The T cell receptor (beta chain) described here comes from a study of blood T cell repertoires in COVID-19. Study as a whole: PBMCs, B-cell-depleted T cells, or T cells were the source of the cDNA or gDNA that made up the material.

Per the original data handling: For nucleated cells, counts were estimated from reference gene primer amplification. The repertoire was sequenced with immunoSEQ multiplex PCR; TCRdb's copy has only in-frame clones and lacks some. Clonal size and the V and J genes are those of that table, whereas D and trimming came from the DNA. Among about 130,000 clones listed, more than 80% were seen once. The CDR3 is made up of 17 amino acids. Germline CDR1 SGHKS, CDR2 YYEKEE (reference sequence). V lost 4 bases and J lost 0; bases outside the gene matches: 6. The receptor's source is an elderly woman with COVID-19, enrolled during active disease. Sequencing input: peripheral blood. This rearrangement joins TRBV5-5 to TRBJ1-6; 8 nucleotides line up with TRBD1. The CDR3 DNA follows: TGTGCCAGCAGCAGGACAGGGCCAAGCTCCTATAATTCACCCCTCCACTTT. Protein: CASSRTGPSSYNSPLHF.